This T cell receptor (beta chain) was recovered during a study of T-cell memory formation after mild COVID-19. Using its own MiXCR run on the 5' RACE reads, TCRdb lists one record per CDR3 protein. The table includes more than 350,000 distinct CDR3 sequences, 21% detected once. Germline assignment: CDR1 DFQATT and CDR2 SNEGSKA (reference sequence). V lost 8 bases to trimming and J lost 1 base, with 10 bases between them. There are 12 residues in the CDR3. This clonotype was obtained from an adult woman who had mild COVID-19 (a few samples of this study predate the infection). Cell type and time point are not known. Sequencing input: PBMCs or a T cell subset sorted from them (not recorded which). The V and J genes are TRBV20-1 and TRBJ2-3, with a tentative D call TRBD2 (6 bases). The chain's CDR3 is CSMGGGTDTQYF. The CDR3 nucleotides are TGCAGTATGGGCGGGGGCACAGATACGCAGTATTTT.